The TCR beta chain described here comes from a study of T-cell memory formation after mild COVID-19. Study summary: The study found TCR clusters largely donor specific.

In germline, CDR1 is SGHVS, CDR2 FNYEAQ. This CDR3 has 15 amino acids. V shed 4 bases and J shed 0 bases, with 11 bases lying between them. In TCRdb, the 5' RACE reads were re-called with MiXCR into one record per CDR3 protein. The data show about 88,000 distinct CDR3 sequences, around a quarter seen once. The table lists this clonotype with a few counts. V gene TRBV7-6 combines with J gene TRBJ2-3, with D possibly being TRBD1 or TRBD2 (5 bases each). This receptor was identified in a young man who had mild COVID-19 (a few samples of this study predate the infection). Cell type and time point are not known. Sequencing input: PBMCs or a T cell subset sorted from them (not recorded which). The chain's CDR3 is CASSYRDGSTDTQYF. In DNA form, the CDR3 reads TGTGCCAGCAGCTACCGGGACGGCAGCACAGATACGCAGTATTTT.